This TCR beta chain emerged from a study of blood T cell repertoires in COVID-19. The V end was cut by 6 bases, the J end by 2 bases, with 11 bases between. Germline-derived CDR1 and CDR2 are MNHEY and SMNVEV (reference sequence). This CDR3 comprises 14 residues. Clones were read by immunoSEQ multiplex PCR, and TCRdb kept only the in-frame ones, dropping some. The sample records approximately 290,000 clones, more than 65% being singletons. This chain uses TRBV27 with TRBJ2-1; D remains unclear. Source material: peripheral blood. This TCR was recovered from a person aged 70 to 85 with COVID-19, enrolled during active disease. CDR3 sequence (DNA): TGTGCCAGCAGCCCGACACGAACCTACAATGAGCAGTTCTTC. Its translation is CASSPTRTYNEQFF.